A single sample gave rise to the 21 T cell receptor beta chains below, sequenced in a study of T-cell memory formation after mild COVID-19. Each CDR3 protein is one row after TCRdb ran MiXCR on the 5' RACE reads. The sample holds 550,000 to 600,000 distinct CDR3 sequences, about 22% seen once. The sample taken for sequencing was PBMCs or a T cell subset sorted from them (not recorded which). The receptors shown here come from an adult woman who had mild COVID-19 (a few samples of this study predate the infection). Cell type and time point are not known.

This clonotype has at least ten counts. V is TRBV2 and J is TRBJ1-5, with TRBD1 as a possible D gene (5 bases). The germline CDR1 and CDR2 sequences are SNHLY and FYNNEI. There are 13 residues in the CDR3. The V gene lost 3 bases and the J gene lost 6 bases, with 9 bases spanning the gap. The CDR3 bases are TGTGCCAGCAGTGATCAGGGAGTTCAGCCCCAGCATTTT. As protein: CASSDQGVQPQHF.

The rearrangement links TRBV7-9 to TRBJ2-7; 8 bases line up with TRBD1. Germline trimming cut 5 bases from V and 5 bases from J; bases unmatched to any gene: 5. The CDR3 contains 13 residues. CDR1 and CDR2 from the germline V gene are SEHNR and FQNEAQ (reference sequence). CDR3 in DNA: TGTGCCAGCAGCCGCGGACAGGGCCACGAGCAGTACTTC. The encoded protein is CASSRGQGHEQYF.

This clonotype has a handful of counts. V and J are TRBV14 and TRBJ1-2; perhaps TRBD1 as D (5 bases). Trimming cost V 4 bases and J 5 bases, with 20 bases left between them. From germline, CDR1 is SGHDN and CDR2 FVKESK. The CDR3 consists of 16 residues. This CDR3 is CASSPRGGPRVYGYTF. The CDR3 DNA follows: TGTGCCAGCAGCCCCCGGGGGGGACCCCGAGTTTATGGCTACACCTTC.

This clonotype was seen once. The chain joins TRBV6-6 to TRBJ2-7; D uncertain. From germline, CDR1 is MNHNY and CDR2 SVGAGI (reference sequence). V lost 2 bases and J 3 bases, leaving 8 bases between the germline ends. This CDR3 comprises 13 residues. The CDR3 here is CASSYDLHYEQYF. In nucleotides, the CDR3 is TGTGCCAGCAGTTACGACCTTCACTACGAGCAGTACTTC.

DNA for the CDR3: TGTGCCAGCAGCTTATATTTCGGGGAGCTGTTTTTT. It codes for CASSLYFGELFF. The rearrangement joins TRBV7-6 to TRBJ2-2; D gene unclear. Germline assignment: CDR1 SGHVS and CDR2 FNYEAQ. The CDR3 is 12 residues long. Trimming pared 2 bases from V and 7 bases from J, leaving 5 bases between.

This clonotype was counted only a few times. CDR3 residues: CASSSFLAGEETQYF. The CDR3 DNA sequence: TGTGCCAGCAGCTCATTTCTAGCGGGGGAGGAGACCCAGTACTTC. This chain connects TRBV5-4 to TRBJ2-5, with 10 bases aligning to TRBD2. Germline loops: CDR1 SGHNT, CDR2 YYREEE (reference sequence). The V and J ends lost 3 bases and 5 bases, in that order; junction bases with no gene match: 7. The CDR3 loop spans 15 amino acids.

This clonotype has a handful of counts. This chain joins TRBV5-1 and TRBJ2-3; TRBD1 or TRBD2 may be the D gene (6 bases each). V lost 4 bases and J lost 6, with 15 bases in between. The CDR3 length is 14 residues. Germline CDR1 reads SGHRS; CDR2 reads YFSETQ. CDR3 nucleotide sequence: TGCGCCAGCAGCCCACAGGGTCGGGAGGATACGCAGTATTTT. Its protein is CASSPQGREDTQYF.

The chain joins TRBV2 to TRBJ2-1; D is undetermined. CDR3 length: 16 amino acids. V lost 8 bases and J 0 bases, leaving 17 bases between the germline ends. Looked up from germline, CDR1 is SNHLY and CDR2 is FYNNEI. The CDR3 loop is CASSRQTISSYNEQFF. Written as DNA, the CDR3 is TGTGCCAGCTCACGGCAAACCATAAGCTCCTACAATGAGCAGTTCTTC.

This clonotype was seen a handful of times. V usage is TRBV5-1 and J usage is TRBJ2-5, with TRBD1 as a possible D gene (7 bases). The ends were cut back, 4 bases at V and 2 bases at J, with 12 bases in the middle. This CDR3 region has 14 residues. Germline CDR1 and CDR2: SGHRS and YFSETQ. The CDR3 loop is CASSTGDRQETQYF. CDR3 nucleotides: TGCGCCAGCAGCACGGGGGACAGACAAGAGACCCAGTACTTC.

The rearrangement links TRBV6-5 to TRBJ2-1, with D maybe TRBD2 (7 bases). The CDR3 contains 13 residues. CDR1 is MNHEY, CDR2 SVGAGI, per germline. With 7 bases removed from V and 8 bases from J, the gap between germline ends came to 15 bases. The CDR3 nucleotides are TGTGCCAGCACCCGGGGGGCCGAGGATGAGCAGTTCTTC. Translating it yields CASTRGAEDEQFF.

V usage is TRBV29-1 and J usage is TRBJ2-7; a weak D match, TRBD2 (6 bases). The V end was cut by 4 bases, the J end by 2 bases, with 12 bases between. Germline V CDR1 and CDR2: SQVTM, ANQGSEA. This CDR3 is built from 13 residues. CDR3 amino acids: CSVGSGLPYEQYF. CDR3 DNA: TGCAGCGTTGGGAGCGGGCTGCCCTACGAGCAGTACTTC.

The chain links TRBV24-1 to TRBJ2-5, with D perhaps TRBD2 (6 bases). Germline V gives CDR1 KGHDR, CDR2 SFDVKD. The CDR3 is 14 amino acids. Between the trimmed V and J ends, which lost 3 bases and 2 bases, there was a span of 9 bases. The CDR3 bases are TGTGCCACCAGTGATCTCGCGGGGCAAGAGACCCAGTACTTC. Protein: CATSDLAGQETQYF.

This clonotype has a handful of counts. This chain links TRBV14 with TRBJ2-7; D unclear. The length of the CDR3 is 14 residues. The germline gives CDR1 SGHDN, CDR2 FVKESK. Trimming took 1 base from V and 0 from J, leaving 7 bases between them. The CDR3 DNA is TGTGCCAGCAGCCAAGGTTGGGCCTCCTACGAGCAGTACTTC. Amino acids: CASSQGWASYEQYF.

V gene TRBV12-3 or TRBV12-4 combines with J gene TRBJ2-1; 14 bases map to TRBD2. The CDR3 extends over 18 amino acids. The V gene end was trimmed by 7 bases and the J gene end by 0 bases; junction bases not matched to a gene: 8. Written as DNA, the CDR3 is TGTGCCAGCACCCTGGGACTAGCGGGGGCCATCTCCTACAATGAGCAGTTCTTC. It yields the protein CASTLGLAGAISYNEQFF.

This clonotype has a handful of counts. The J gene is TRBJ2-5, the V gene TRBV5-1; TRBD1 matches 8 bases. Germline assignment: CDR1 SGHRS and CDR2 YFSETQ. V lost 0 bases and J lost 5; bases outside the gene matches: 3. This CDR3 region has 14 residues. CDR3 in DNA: TGCGCCAGCAGCTTGGTCAGGGGGCAGGAGACCCAGTACTTC. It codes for CASSLVRGQETQYF.

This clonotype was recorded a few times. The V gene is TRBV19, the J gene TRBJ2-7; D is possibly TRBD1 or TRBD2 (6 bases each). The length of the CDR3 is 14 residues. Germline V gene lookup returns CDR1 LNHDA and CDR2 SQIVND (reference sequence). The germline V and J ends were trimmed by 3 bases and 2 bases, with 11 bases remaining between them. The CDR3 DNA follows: TGTGCCAGTAGTATTTCGGGGGCAGCCTACGAGCAGTACTTC. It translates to CASSISGAAYEQYF.

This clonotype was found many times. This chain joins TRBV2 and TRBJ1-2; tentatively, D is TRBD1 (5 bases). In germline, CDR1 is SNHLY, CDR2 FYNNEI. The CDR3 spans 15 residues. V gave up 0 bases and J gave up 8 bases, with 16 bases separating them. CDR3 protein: CASSEASRGPRGYTF. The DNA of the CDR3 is TGTGCCAGCAGTGAAGCAAGTCGGGGCCCACGGGGCTACACCTTC.

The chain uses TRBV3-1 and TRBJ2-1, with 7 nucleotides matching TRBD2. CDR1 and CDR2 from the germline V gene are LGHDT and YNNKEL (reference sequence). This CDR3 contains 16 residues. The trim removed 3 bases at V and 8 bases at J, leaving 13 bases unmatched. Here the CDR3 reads CASSHDTSLGGDEQFF. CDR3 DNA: TGTGCCAGCAGCCACGATACTAGCCTGGGGGGGGATGAGCAGTTCTTC.

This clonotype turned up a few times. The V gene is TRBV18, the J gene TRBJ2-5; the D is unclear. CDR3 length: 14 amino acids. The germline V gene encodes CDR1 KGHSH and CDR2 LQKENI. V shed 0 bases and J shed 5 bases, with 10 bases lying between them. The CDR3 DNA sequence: TGTGCCAGCTCACCACCTGTATTAAGGGAGACCCAGTACTTC. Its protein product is CASSPPVLRETQYF. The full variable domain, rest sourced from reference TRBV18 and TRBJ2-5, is NAGVMQNPRHLVRRRGQEARLRCSPMKGHSHVYWYRQLPEEGLKFMVYLQKENIIDESGMPKERFSAEFPKEGPSILRIQQVVRGDSAAYFCASSPPVLRETQYFGPGTRLLVL.

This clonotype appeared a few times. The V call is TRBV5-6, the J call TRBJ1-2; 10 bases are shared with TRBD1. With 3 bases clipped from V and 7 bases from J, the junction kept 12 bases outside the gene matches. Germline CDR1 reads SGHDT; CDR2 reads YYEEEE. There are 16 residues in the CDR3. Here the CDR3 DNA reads TGTGCCAGCAGCTCAGCCGGGACAGGGGAATTGCGTGGCTACACCTTC. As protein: CASSSAGTGELRGYTF.

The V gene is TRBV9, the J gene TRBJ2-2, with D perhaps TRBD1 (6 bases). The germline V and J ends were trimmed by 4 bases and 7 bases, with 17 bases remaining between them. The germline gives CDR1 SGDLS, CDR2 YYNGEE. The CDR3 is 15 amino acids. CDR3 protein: CASSLSGTPIGELFF. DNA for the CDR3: TGTGCCAGCAGCCTATCCGGGACACCCATCGGGGAGCTGTTTTTT.